These 22 T cell receptor beta chains originate from one sample sequenced in a study of T cell responses to AZD1222 COVID-19 vaccine. Assay: immunoSEQ multiplex PCR; the TCRdb copy retains only in-frame clones and omits some. The data show over 90,000 clones, 80% to 95% seen once. Specimen: peripheral blood, collected 28 days after the second AZD1222 dose. The receptors were sampled from an adult who received the AZD1222 COVID-19 vaccine.

This clone appeared once. This chain connects TRBV18 to TRBJ2-7; weak D call: TRBD1 (5 bases). The CDR3 is 16 residues long. Germline assignment: CDR1 KGHSH and CDR2 LQKENI. Between the trimmed V and J ends, which lost 4 bases and 5 bases, there was a span of 21 bases. The CDR3 nucleotides are TGTGCCAGCTCACTGTCGCTGGCAGGGTTATTTGACGAGCAGTACTTC. The encoded protein is CASSLSLAGLFDEQYF.

V usage is TRBV6-5 and J usage is TRBJ1-3; no clear D gene. V was trimmed by 7 bases and J by 3 bases, leaving 10 bases between them. The CDR3 extends over 13 amino acids. In germline, CDR1 is MNHEY, CDR2 SVGAGI. CDR3 bases: TGTGCCAGCACTGCCCCCGGTGGAAACACCATATATTTT. The encoded protein is CASTAPGGNTIYF.

This rearrangement joins TRBV6-5 to TRBJ1-1; weak D call: TRBD1 (5 bases). The CDR3 is 14 amino acids. V was cut by 5 bases and J by 4 bases, with 14 bases left in between. CDR1 MNHEY and CDR2 SVGAGI come from the germline V gene. CDR3 sequence (DNA): TGTGCCAGCAGTACCACGCGGGGACGCACTGAAGCTTTCTTT. It specifies CASSTTRGRTEAFF.

This sequence joins TRBV2 and TRBJ1-1; maybe TRBD1 (5 bases). The germline CDR1 and CDR2 sequences are SNHLY and FYNNEI. CDR3 length: 11 amino acids. Trimming pared 7 bases from V and 10 bases from J, leaving 13 bases between. CDR3 bases: TGTGCCAGCATAAGGGGACGGTTAGCTTTCTTT. Translated, it gives CASIRGRLAFF. The variable domain in full, completed from reference TRBV2 and TRBJ1-1, reads EPEVTQTPSHQVTQMGQEVILRCVPISNHLYFYWYRQILGQKVEFLVSFYNNEISEKSEIFDDQFSVERPDGSNFTLKIRSTKLEDSAMYFCASIRGRLAFFGQGTRLTVV.

The chain carries TRBV12-3 or TRBV12-4 and TRBJ1-1, with D hard to call. V lost 6 bases and J lost 4, with 12 bases in between. The CDR3 loop spans 13 amino acids. The CDR3 loop reads CASSPSLATEAFF. The CDR3, as DNA: TGTGCCAGCAGCCCATCCCTGGCCACTGAAGCTTTCTTT.

This chain links TRBV30 with TRBJ1-1; D not certain. Germline assignment: CDR1 GTSNPN and CDR2 SVGIG (reference sequence). The CDR3 loop spans 12 amino acids. The germline V and J ends were trimmed by 7 bases and 2 bases, with 11 bases remaining between them. The CDR3 sequence: CAFRRVNTEAFF. The CDR3 DNA reads TGTGCCTTTAGAAGGGTTAACACTGAAGCTTTCTTT.

The V call is TRBV27, the J call TRBJ1-2; D is perhaps TRBD1 (6 bases). This CDR3 is 13 amino acids long. V shed 1 base and J shed 10 bases, with 13 bases lying between them. Germline lookup yields CDR1 MNHEY and CDR2 SMNVEV (reference sequence). The CDR3 protein is CASSLWGARDYTF. CDR3 in DNA: TGTGCCAGCAGTTTATGGGGGGCCCGGGACTACACCTTC.

This clone showed up just once. This chain joins TRBV9 and TRBJ1-4; 8 bases fit TRBD1. The CDR3 contains 15 residues. Germline CDR1 SGDLS, CDR2 YYNGEE. The junction had 9 bases not matched to a gene; V was cut back by 4 bases and J by 7 bases. In DNA form, the CDR3 reads TGTGCCAGCAGCACGCAAGGACAGGGAGGTGAAAAACTGTTTTTT. It is translated as CASSTQGQGGEKLFF.

The CDR3 spells CASSLHQGAYEQYF. The CDR3 DNA reads TGCGCCAGCAGCTTGCACCAGGGGGCCTACGAGCAGTACTTC. The genes are TRBV5-1 and TRBJ2-7; 7 bases agree with TRBD1. Germline-derived CDR1 and CDR2 are SGHRS and YFSETQ. CDR3 length: 14 amino acids. Trimming at V came to 1 base and at J to 2 bases, leaving 3 bases not matched to a gene.

About this clone: This CDR3 fails to terminate in the conserved phenylalanine or tryptophan, so it likely reflects a read error. No DNA is shown, since the ends of the CDR3 on it are uncertain; the CDR3 is the one TCRdb lists. This chain links TRBV5-1 with TRBJ1-1; TRBD1, the D gene given by the table, was not confirmed from the DNA. The CDR3 totals 9 residues, both ends included. From germline, CDR1 is SGHRS and CDR2 YFSETQ. CDR3 sequence: CASSGTGNT.

This clone has a single count. The chain employs TRBV19 and TRBJ2-2; 11 nucleotides agree with TRBD1. The germline gives CDR1 LNHDA, CDR2 SQIVND (reference sequence). V shed 3 bases, J shed 4 bases, and the junction held 7 bases outside the gene matches. The CDR3 consists of 17 residues. The CDR3 protein is CASSMRAGTGGTGELFF. Here the CDR3 DNA reads TGTGCCAGTAGTATGAGGGCCGGGACAGGGGGCACCGGGGAGCTGTTTTTT.

The chain employs TRBV7-8 and TRBJ1-5; D is possibly TRBD1 (6 bases). Germline CDR1 reads SGHVS; CDR2 reads FQNEAQ. The CDR3 contains 16 residues. V gave up 1 base and J gave up 7 bases, with 17 bases separating them. In nucleotides, the CDR3 is TGTGCCAGCAGCTTAGTCCTACAGGGTGCGGGGCAGCCCCAGCATTTT. It codes for CASSLVLQGAGQPQHF.

The chain employs TRBV7-8 and TRBJ2-3; 10 nucleotides align to TRBD2. The ends lost 4 bases at V and 2 bases at J; junction bases unmatched: 12. CDR1 and CDR2 (germline): SGHVS, FQNEAQ. The CDR3 length is 18 residues. CDR3 region: CASSSYPRTSGNTDTQYF. CDR3 DNA sequence: TGTGCCAGCAGCTCGTACCCCAGGACTAGCGGAAACACAGATACGCAGTATTTT.

Only one count was recorded for this clone. V usage is TRBV11-2 and J usage is TRBJ2-5; maybe TRBD2 (6 bases). This CDR3 is built from 16 residues. V was cut by 1 base and J by 3 bases, with 15 bases left in between. Per the germline V gene, CDR1 is SGHAT and CDR2 is FQNNGV. DNA of the CDR3: TGTGCCAGCAGCTTAGCGTCGATAGGGAGGAAAGAGACCCAGTACTTC. Its protein product is CASSLASIGRKETQYF.

The V and J genes are TRBV3-1 (or the pseudogene TRBV3-2) and TRBJ1-1, with no clear D. The CDR3 sequence is 14 residues long. The germline gives CDR1 LGHDT, CDR2 YNNKEL (reference sequence). V was cut by 1 base and J by 1 base, with 7 bases left in between. This CDR3 is CASSQVPENTEAFF. CDR3 DNA: TGTGCCAGCAGCCAAGTCCCAGAGAACACTGAAGCTTTCTTT.

The chain has TRBV7-9 and TRBJ1-1; weak D call: TRBD1 (6 bases). The CDR3 is made up of 14 amino acids. Germline-derived CDR1 and CDR2 are SEHNR and FQNEAQ (reference sequence). Trimming stripped 5 bases from V and 4 bases from J, with 14 bases between. In nucleotides, the CDR3 is TGTGCCAGCAGCCGTATAACAGGGATCACTGAAGCTTTCTTT. Translating it yields CASSRITGITEAFF.

The genes are TRBV28 and TRBJ1-3; no clear D gene. The CDR3 length is 15 residues. V was shortened by 10 bases and J by 0 bases, with 16 bases between the two germline ends. The germline V gene encodes CDR1 MDHEN and CDR2 SYDVKM. In nucleotides, the CDR3 is TGTGCCATCGACTCAGGCAAGAGCTCTGGAAACACCATATATTTT. The encoded protein is CAIDSGKSSGNTIYF.

V gene TRBV3-1 (or the pseudogene TRBV3-2) combines with J gene TRBJ2-5; 7 bases line up with TRBD1. The V and J ends lost 4 bases and 4 bases, in that order; junction bases with no gene match: 15. Germline loops: CDR1 LGHDT, CDR2 YNNKEL (reference sequence). The CDR3 has 17 residues. The CDR3 DNA sequence: TGTGCCAGCAGCCCCCGACAGGGACGGGGAAAAAGAGAGACCCAGTACTTC. This gives the protein CASSPRQGRGKRETQYF.

This clone was found once. The rearrangement joins TRBV19 to TRBJ1-3; 10 bases line up with TRBD1. V gave up 4 bases and J gave up 2 bases; unmatched junction bases: 5. The CDR3 has 16 amino acids. The germline V gene encodes CDR1 LNHDA and CDR2 SQIVND (reference sequence). The CDR3 coding sequence is TGTGCCAGTAGTAGGGGACAGGGGACGGCTGGAAACACCATATATTTT. This sequence encodes CASSRGQGTAGNTIYF.

The V gene is TRBV25-1, the J gene TRBJ1-1; no reliable D call. Trimming left V 1 base short and J 1 base short, with 7 bases between. The CDR3 runs 14 residues. Germline V gene lookup returns CDR1 MGHDK and CDR2 SYGVNS. The CDR3 DNA sequence: TGTGCCAGCAGTGAATTGAGACAGAACACTGAAGCTTTCTTT. It yields the protein CASSELRQNTEAFF.

Only a few counts were recorded for this clone. This sequence joins TRBV7-2 and TRBJ2-1; 7 bases fit TRBD2. The J segment lost 4 bases and the V segment lost 0 bases, leaving 0 bases of the junction unmatched. CDR1 is SGHTA and CDR2 is FQGNSA in the germline V gene. CDR3 length: 14 amino acids. CDR3 sequence: CASSLAGGYNEQFF. CDR3 in DNA: TGTGCCAGCAGCTTAGCGGGGGGGTACAATGAGCAGTTCTTC. Based on the CDR3 plus reference TRBV7-2 and TRBJ2-1, the full variable domain is GAGVSQSPSNKVTEKGKDVELRCDPISGHTALYWYRQSLGQGLEFLIYFQGNSAPDKSGLPSDRFSAERTGGSVSTLTIQRTQQEDSAVYLCASSLAGGYNEQFFGPGTRLTVL.

The chain has TRBV5-1 and TRBJ1-6; D is perhaps TRBD1 (6 bases). Germline values: CDR1 SGHRS, CDR2 YFSETQ. V was trimmed by 0 bases and J by 9 bases, leaving 19 bases between them. The CDR3 sequence is 17 residues long. This CDR3 is CASSLEVLTGAGSPLHF. CDR3 sequence (DNA): TGCGCCAGCAGCTTGGAGGTACTGACGGGGGCAGGTTCACCCCTCCACTTT.